This T cell receptor beta chain was identified in a study of breast tumors, draining lymph nodes, adjacent tissues. Study results and limitations: Data fit most tumor T cells coming from lymph node, expanding in tumor. Tumor TCR diversity was below lymph nodes but above nontumor tissue. Tumor T cell lymph node origin was a supported hypothesis, not proven. Compared with basal-like, luminal-like tumors shared significantly more repertoire with nontumor tissue.

CDR3 length: 14 amino acids. Germline V lookup: CDR1 MNHEY, CDR2 SVGAGI. V was pared by 6 bases and J by 3 bases, with 1 base of the junction left unmatched. MiXCR, applied by TCRdb to the multiplex PCR reads, yields one record per CDR3 protein. The top ten clones hold roughly 3.5% of a sample with about 120,000 distinct CDR3 sequences, 20% of them seen once. Axillary draining lymph nodes of breast cancer patients supplied the node samples. Many counts were recorded for this clonotype. Its antigen remains unknown. Sequencing input: axillary lymph node tissue. The rearrangement joins TRBV6-5 to TRBJ2-1; 11 positions agree with TRBD2. The TCR sequence derives from a female donor with breast cancer. Some clones in this sample may be carry-over from other donors' samples. CDR3 nucleotide sequence: TGTGCCAGCAGGCTAGCGGGGGGCTACAATGAGCAGTTCTTC. This gives the protein CASRLAGGYNEQFF.